This T cell receptor (beta chain) was found in a study of shared clonotypes between healthy human individuals. Notes on the study in general: In contrast to clonotypes shared by all four donors, non-shared clonotypes had lower generation probabilities.

Germline V gene sequence: CDR1 GTSNPN, CDR2 SVGIG (reference sequence). The CDR3 totals 11 residues. The V gene lost 1 base and the J gene lost 8 bases, with 8 bases spanning the gap. This clone turned up a few times. Its target is not known. It was at deep level that the assay was run. Only in-frame clones appear in the TCRdb table, and some are missing; sequencing was by immunoSEQ multiplex PCR. The sample comprises 950,000 to 1,100,000 clones, about 75% of which are singletons, and roughly 1.4% rests with the top ten. The chain uses TRBV30 and TRBJ1-2; maybe TRBD1 (5 bases). Sequencing input: memory CD4+ T cells sorted from blood. Subset denoted: CD45RA-negative fraction. The sequence derives from a young man in good health. The DNA for the CDR3 is TGTGCCTGGAGTGGAGGGGAGGGCTACACCTTC. Its translation is CAWSGGEGYTF.